This T cell receptor (beta chain) is from a study of molecular identifiers for immune sequencing clone quantification. Study at large: In replicates, RNA taken from roughly 21,000 or 96,000 naive CD8 cells was divided five ways, and four portions underwent sequencing.

As regards this clonotype: Its antigen is unknown.

Study-level results: Over 97% of effector molecules, but under 1% in naive cells, were held by clones with more than 20 RNA copies.

Germline CDR1 is ENHRY and CDR2 is SYGVKD. The CDR3 is made up of 14 amino acids. Unmatched junction bases numbered 4, after V lost 3 bases and J lost 5 bases. TCRdb redid the calling of the PCR reads with MiXCR, one entry per CDR3 protein. Of 53,000 or so distinct CDR3 sequences in the sample, around 34% were seen once. The chain joins TRBV10-3 to TRBJ2-1; 7 bases align to TRBD1. What was sequenced was naive CD8+ T cells from blood, with Jurkat cell RNA spiked in. Subset noted: FACS-sorted CD8+CD4-CCR7+CD45RA+ naive T cells. This clonotype was sampled from a human donor in good health. Some libraries in this study had Jurkat cell RNA spiked in. CDR3 amino acids: CAISDRQGNNEQFF. The CDR3, as DNA: TGTGCCATCAGTGATAGACAGGGAAACAATGAGCAGTTCTTC.